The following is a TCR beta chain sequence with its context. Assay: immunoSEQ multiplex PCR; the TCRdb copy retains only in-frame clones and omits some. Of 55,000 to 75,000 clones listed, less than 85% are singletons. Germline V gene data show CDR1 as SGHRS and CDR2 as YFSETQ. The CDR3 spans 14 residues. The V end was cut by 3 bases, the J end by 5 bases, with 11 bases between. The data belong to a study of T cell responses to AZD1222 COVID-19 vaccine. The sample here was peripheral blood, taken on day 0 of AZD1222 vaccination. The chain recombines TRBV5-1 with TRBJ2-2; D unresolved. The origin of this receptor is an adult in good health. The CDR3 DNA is TGCGCCAGCAGCTCTGCCGACCAAACCGGGGAGCTGTTTTTT. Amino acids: CASSSADQTGELFF.